These T cell receptor beta chains were read from a single sample in a study of T-cell reconstitution after alpha-beta-depleted transplantation in children. TCRdb reprocessed the PCR reads with MiXCR, giving one entry per CDR3 protein. The data contain about 420,000 distinct CDR3 sequences, roughly 16% of them singletons. The material sequenced was PBMCs, mostly from graft donor cells, taken 360 days after TCRalphabeta/CD19-depleted stem cell transplant. These receptors were taken from a boy in the first two years of life who had a stem cell transplant for Wiskott-Aldrich syndrome, so the T cells may come from the graft donor. Both conserved end residues are part of each CDR3. The D gene is left open where the match is weak. Size tells how often a clone was seen (once, few, many) or the class of an expanded clone, and some rows leave it out.

clone size	J gene	D gene	V gene	CDR3 protein	CDR3 DNA
few	TRBJ2-3	-	TRBV5-1	CASSVRDSTDTQYF	TGCGCCAGCAGCGTAAGGGACAGCACAGATACGCAGTATTTT
-	TRBJ2-5	-	TRBV20-1	CSVGGPGQETQYF	TGCAGTGTAGGGGGGCCGGGGCAAGAGACCCAGTACTTC
-	TRBJ2-5	-	TRBV12-3/TRBV12-4	CASSFWKNGETQYF	TGTGCCAGCAGTTTCTGGAAAAATGGAGAGACCCAGTACTTC
-	TRBJ2-1	-	TRBV4-3	CASSQEGGLAGSGSNEQFF	TGCGCCAGCAGCCAAGAAGGGGGCTTAGCGGGAAGTGGGAGCAATGAGCAGTTCTTC
-	TRBJ1-4	TRBD1	TRBV5-1	CASSSLTGNENLFF	TGCGCCAGCAGCTCGCTGACAGGGAATGAAAACCTGTTTTTT
few	TRBJ2-3	TRBD2	TRBV20-1	CSARDILLAGGPDTQYF	TGCAGTGCTAGAGATATCCTTCTAGCGGGAGGGCCCGATACGCAGTATTTT
-	TRBJ1-1	TRBD1	TRBV6-5	CASSYHRGGMNTEAFF	TGTGCCAGCAGTTACCACAGGGGGGGGATGAACACTGAAGCTTTCTTT
few	TRBJ2-1	TRBD2	TRBV12-3/TRBV12-4	CASSLALAGGPFGNEQFF	TGTGCCAGCAGTTTAGCACTAGCGGGAGGGCCCTTCGGAAATGAGCAGTTCTTC
-	TRBJ2-3	TRBD1	TRBV5-1	CASSLDSGTGYIGTQYF	TGCGCCAGCAGCTTGGATTCCGGGACAGGGTATATTGGGACGCAGTATTTT
few	TRBJ2-2	-	TRBV24-1	CATRDRGVTGELFF	TGTGCCACCAGAGACAGAGGAGTCACCGGGGAGCTGTTTTTT
few	TRBJ2-1	TRBD2	TRBV7-8	CASSLKSGGYLFF	TGTGCCAGCAGCTTAAAGTCGGGAGGATACCTGTTCTTC
many	TRBJ2-1	-	TRBV5-1	CASRLGLPGENEQFF	TGCGCCAGCAGGTTGGGGCTACCGGGAGAAAATGAGCAGTTCTTC
few	TRBJ2-2	-	TRBV27	CASSAHRVGELFF	TGTGCCAGCAGTGCTCACCGCGTCGGGGAGCTGTTTTTT
-	TRBJ2-1	TRBD2	TRBV6-5	CASSYALTSGPPYEQFF	TGTGCCAGCAGTTACGCCTTAACTAGCGGGCCACCTTATGAGCAGTTCTTC
few	TRBJ2-7	TRBD2	TRBV7-9	CASSGLATNEQYF	TGTGCCAGCAGCGGACTAGCGACCAACGAGCAGTACTTC
few	TRBJ2-7	TRBD2	TRBV11-2	CASSLRGTSGTYEQYF	TGTGCCAGCAGCTTAAGGGGGACTAGTGGGACCTACGAGCAGTACTTC
few	TRBJ2-1	-	TRBV11-2	CASSGLRDHNEQFF	TGTGCCAGCAGCGGCCTTCGAGATCACAATGAGCAGTTCTTC
-	TRBJ2-2	-	TRBV6-2/TRBV6-3	CASSYLWTGELFF	TGTGCCAGCAGTTACCTCTGGACCGGGGAGCTGTTTTTT
many	TRBJ1-5	-	TRBV12-3/TRBV12-4	CASSLSTALNQPQHF	TGTGCCAGCAGTTTAAGCACAGCCCTAAATCAGCCCCAGCATTTT
few	TRBJ2-1	-	TRBV7-7	CASSSLPPLSGNEQFF	TGTGCCAGCAGCTCCCTTCCACCCCTTTCGGGAAATGAGCAGTTCTTC
once	TRBJ1-6	-	TRBV5-1	CASSLQDTGSNSPLHF	TGCGCCAGCAGCTTGCAGGATACCGGGAGCAATTCACCCCTCCACTTT
-	TRBJ2-1	-	TRBV27	CASSLREGDEQFF	TGTGCCAGCAGTTTGAGGGAGGGGGATGAGCAGTTCTTC
few	TRBJ1-2	-	TRBV4-1	CASSQDSFYGYTF	TGCGCCAGCAGCCAAGACAGCTTCTATGGCTACACCTTC
-	TRBJ2-1	-	TRBV6-5	CASSYSGGNGHNEQFF	TGTGCCAGCAGTTACTCCGGAGGGAACGGCCACAATGAGCAGTTCTTC
-	TRBJ2-5	-	TRBV2	CASSEAPSWETQYF	TGTGCCAGCAGTGAAGCCCCCAGTTGGGAGACCCAGTACTTC
many	TRBJ2-1	-	TRBV11-2	CASSTQPIARWGNEQFF	TGTGCCAGCAGCACCCAACCGATTGCTAGATGGGGTAATGAGCAGTTCTTC
many	TRBJ2-3	TRBD2	TRBV27	CASSLRRRGGSTDTQYF	TGTGCCAGCAGTTTACGGCGACGGGGGGGCAGCACAGATACGCAGTATTTT
-	TRBJ2-7	-	TRBV12-3/TRBV12-4	CASSTLGIKNYEQYF	TGTGCCAGCAGTACTCTCGGAATAAAAAACTACGAGCAGTACTTC
-	TRBJ2-4	-	TRBV7-2	CASSLDRVNIQYF	TGTGCCAGCAGCTTAGATCGGGTCAACATTCAGTACTTC
few	TRBJ2-7	-	TRBV5-1	CASSPETTYEQYF	TGCGCCAGCAGCCCAGAGACCACCTACGAGCAGTACTTC
-	TRBJ2-5	TRBD2	TRBV29-1	CSVVRGGIETQYF	TGCAGCGTTGTCCGGGGGGGGATAGAGACCCAGTACTTC
-	TRBJ2-7	-	TRBV30	CAWSAPRTEQYF	TGTGCCTGGAGTGCCCCTCGGACCGAGCAGTACTTC
few	TRBJ2-2	-	TRBV6-1	CASSEAGIGELFF	TGTGCCAGCAGTGAAGCAGGAATCGGGGAGCTGTTTTTT
few	TRBJ2-7	TRBD1	TRBV9	CASSVGTGGLYEQYF	TGTGCCAGCAGCGTCGGGACAGGGGGCCTTTACGAGCAGTACTTC
-	TRBJ1-1	-	TRBV5-4	CASSLDGSLVMNTEAFF	TGTGCCAGCAGCTTGGACGGTTCTCTCGTTATGAACACTGAAGCTTTCTTT
few	TRBJ2-1	-	TRBV20-1	CSASTAGSYNEQFF	TGCAGTGCTAGCACCGCGGGCTCCTACAATGAGCAGTTCTTC
few	TRBJ2-2	-	TRBV28	CASRSAGELFF	TGTGCCAGCAGGTCGGCCGGGGAGCTGTTTTTT
-	TRBJ2-1	-	TRBV30	CAWNERHEQFF	TGTGCCTGGAACGAACGCCATGAGCAGTTCTTC
few	TRBJ2-3	-	TRBV5-6	CASSSDSSDTQYF	TGTGCCAGCAGCTCCGACTCCTCAGATACGCAGTATTTT
-	TRBJ1-1	-	TRBV27	CASSFKEGKDTEAFF	TGTGCCAGCAGTTTCAAGGAGGGGAAGGACACTGAAGCTTTCTTT
-	TRBJ2-7	-	TRBV11-2	CASSHTFPYEQYF	TGTGCCAGCAGCCACACCTTCCCCTACGAGCAGTACTTC
-	TRBJ2-3	TRBD1	TRBV7-2	CASSFPRGGTGSPSNTDTQYF	TGTGCCAGCAGCTTTCCTCGGGGCGGGACAGGGTCTCCGTCGAACACAGATACGCAGTATTTT